Following are 28 T cell receptor beta chains from one sample sequenced in a study of shared clonotypes between healthy human individuals. Clones were read by immunoSEQ multiplex PCR, and TCRdb kept only the in-frame ones, dropping some. Of more than 2,000,000 clones in the sample, roughly 93% are singletons; the top ten hold 0.39%. The sample taken for sequencing was naive CD4+ T cells from PBMCs. Indicated subset: CD45RA+ positively selected. These receptors all stem from a man aged 18 to 29 in good health. Some clones in this sample may be carry-over from other donors' samples.

This rearrangement joins TRBV4-2 to TRBJ2-5; 10 nucleotides line up with TRBD2. With V trimmed by 1 base and J by 6 bases, 8 bases remained unmatched. The CDR3 has 16 amino acids. CDR1 LGHNA and CDR2 YNFKEQ come from the germline V gene. The CDR3 spells CASSQVQPSGGKTQYF. The CDR3 nucleotides read TGTGCCAGCAGCCAAGTGCAGCCTAGCGGGGGAAAGACCCAGTACTTC.

The rearrangement links TRBV5-1 to TRBJ2-1, with a weak D call TRBD2 (6 bases). CDR1 and CDR2 (germline): SGHRS, YFSETQ. The CDR3 is made up of 16 amino acids. Trimming shortened V by 0 bases and J by 12 bases, and 22 bases separated the two germline ends. The CDR3: CASSLGASGPFTGQFF. The CDR3, as DNA: TGCGCCAGCAGCTTGGGGGCCAGCGGGCCTTTCACAGGGCAGTTCTTC.

The J gene is TRBJ2-7, the V gene TRBV28, with TRBD2 matching 7 bases. The CDR3 is made up of 14 amino acids. With 4 bases clipped from V and 4 bases from J, the junction kept 7 bases outside the gene matches. Germline assignment: CDR1 MDHEN and CDR2 SYDVKM. CDR3 loop: CASSYGLERYEQYF. The CDR3, as DNA: TGTGCCAGCAGTTACGGACTAGAGAGGTACGAGCAGTACTTC.

With respect to this clone: The same CDR3 also results from other DNA sequences found in this sample. The chain carries TRBV6-5 and TRBJ1-3; no clear D gene. This CDR3 is 13 amino acids long. Germline V gives CDR1 MNHEY, CDR2 SVGAGI. V lost 2 bases to trimming and J lost 2 bases, with 4 bases between them. CDR3 DNA: TGTGCCAGCAGTTACGGCCCTGGAAACACCATATATTTT. It specifies CASSYGPGNTIYF.

V gene TRBV2 combines with J gene TRBJ1-3, with D tentatively TRBD1 (5 bases). Germline V gives CDR1 SNHLY, CDR2 FYNNEI. This CDR3 is 16 amino acids long. Trimming pared 5 bases from V and 0 bases from J, leaving 14 bases between. The CDR3 DNA reads TGTGCCAGCAGTACCGAACAGGCGTTCTCTGGAAACACCATATATTTT. It codes for CASSTEQAFSGNTIYF.

The gene calls are TRBV9 and TRBJ1-2, with no clear D. Trimming cost V 0 bases and J 8 bases, with 14 bases left between them. This CDR3 has 14 amino acids. Germline lookup yields CDR1 SGDLS and CDR2 YYNGEE. The CDR3 sequence: CASSVGEALEGYTF. The DNA of the CDR3 is TGTGCCAGCAGCGTAGGAGAAGCTCTCGAGGGCTACACCTTC.

This chain connects TRBV10-3 to TRBJ2-1, with 9 bases matching TRBD2. V shed 5 bases and J 5 bases; nucleotides not matched to a gene: 4. This CDR3 region has 14 residues. Germline V gene lookup returns CDR1 ENHRY and CDR2 SYGVKD. CDR3 nucleotide sequence: TGTGCCATCAGTCTAGCGGGACGAAACAATGAGCAGTTCTTC. Its protein product is CAISLAGRNNEQFF.

V and J are TRBV6-6 and TRBJ1-2, with a tentative D call TRBD1 (5 bases). Trimming stripped 5 bases from V and 3 bases from J, with 7 bases between. This CDR3 has 12 residues. The germline gives CDR1 MNHNY, CDR2 SVGAGI (reference sequence). This chain's CDR3 is CASSRGDYGYTF. The CDR3 DNA reads TGTGCCAGCAGTCGGGGGGACTATGGCTACACCTTC.

As concerns this clone: In the same sample, other DNA sequences code for this CDR3. The chain has TRBV7-6 and TRBJ2-1; weak D call: TRBD1 (5 bases). The V end lost 3 bases, the J end lost 10 bases, and 10 bases lay between the germline ends. The CDR3 spans 12 residues. The germline gives CDR1 SGHVS, CDR2 FNYEAQ. CDR3 sequence (DNA): TGTGCCAGCAGCTTCTCTGGACAAGAGCAGTTCTTC. Its translation: CASSFSGQEQFF.

This chain uses TRBV18 with TRBJ2-7; unclear D gene. The CDR3 is 15 amino acids. V lost 6 bases, J lost 5 bases, and 20 bases lay in between. Germline assignment: CDR1 KGHSH and CDR2 LQKENI. The CDR3 DNA follows: TGTGCCAGCTCCCAGGTAGGGAATGGAGTCAACGAGCAGTACTTC. Amino acid sequence: CASSQVGNGVNEQYF.

CDR3 region: CASSGTTSGIINEQFF. DNA of the CDR3: TGTGCCAGTAGTGGAACTACTAGCGGGATAATCAATGAGCAGTTCTTC. The rearrangement uses TRBV19 and TRBJ2-1; the match to TRBD2 covers 10 bases. The CDR3 contains 16 residues. The V segment lost 5 bases and the J segment 6 bases; nucleotides outside the gene matches: 10. Germline CDR1 reads LNHDA; CDR2 reads SQIVND (reference sequence).

The rearrangement joins TRBV9 to TRBJ1-1; D gene unclear. Germline CDR1 SGDLS, CDR2 YYNGEE. Trimming removed 4 bases at V and 0 bases at J, with 7 bases between. The CDR3 contains 13 residues. CDR3 loop: CASSPQVNTEAFF. The CDR3 nucleotides are TGTGCCAGCAGCCCTCAGGTGAACACTGAAGCTTTCTTT. Variable domain in full (rest from reference TRBV9 and TRBJ1-1): DSGVTQTPKHLITATGQRVTLRCSPRSGDLSVYWYQQSLDQGLQFLIQYYNGEERAKGNILERFSAQQFPDLHSELNLSSLELGDSALYFCASSPQVNTEAFFGQGTRLTVV.

This rearrangement joins TRBV29-1 to TRBJ2-1, with D unclear. V lost 2 bases to trimming and J lost 2 bases, with 13 bases between them. Germline loops: CDR1 SQVTM, CDR2 ANQGSEA. The CDR3 runs to 15 residues. In DNA form, the CDR3 reads TGCAGCGTTGAAAAAACTCCTCGTGCCTACAATGAGCAGTTCTTC. This translates into CSVEKTPRAYNEQFF.

The count of this clone is one. V and J are TRBV30 and TRBJ2-5, with D perhaps being TRBD1 or TRBD2 (6 bases each). Germline CDR1 is GTSNPN and CDR2 is SVGIG (reference sequence). V shed 3 bases and J shed 2 bases, with 13 bases lying between them. This CDR3 contains 14 residues. The CDR3 spells CAWRVRGAQETQYF. DNA for the CDR3: TGTGCCTGGAGGGTTAGGGGGGCACAAGAGACCCAGTACTTC.

The V call is TRBV5-8, the J call TRBJ1-5; TRBD1 matches at 7 bases. This CDR3 has 16 residues. The germline gives CDR1 SGHTS, CDR2 YDEGEE. V lost 2 bases and J lost 1; bases outside the gene matches: 6. The CDR3 here is CASSLPGGRSNQPQHF. As DNA, the CDR3 is TGTGCCAGCAGCTTACCAGGGGGTCGGAGCAATCAGCCCCAGCATTTT.

This clone was seen only a few times. The chain couples TRBV19 to TRBJ2-3; possible D gene TRBD1, 6 bases. Trimming cost V 7 bases and J 0 bases, with 14 bases left between them. Germline-derived CDR1 and CDR2 are LNHDA and SQIVND (reference sequence). This CDR3 is 15 amino acids long. Here the CDR3 DNA reads TGTGCCAGTAAACAGTCGGGACATAGCACAGATACGCAGTATTTT. Translation: CASKQSGHSTDTQYF. Full variable domain (missing parts from reference TRBV19 and TRBJ2-3): DGGITQSPKYLFRKEGQNVTLSCEQNLNHDAMYWYRQDPGQGLRLIYYSQIVNDFQKGDIAEGYSVSREKKESFPLTVTSAQKNPTAFYLCASKQSGHSTDTQYFGPGTRLTVL.

V and J are TRBV5-4 and TRBJ2-5; possibly TRBD2 for D (5 bases). This CDR3 has 15 amino acids. The V gene's germline CDR1 is SGHNT and CDR2 YYREEE (reference sequence). Trimming pared 4 bases from V and 5 bases from J, leaving 18 bases between. The CDR3 region is CASSPSGSIRETQYF. In nucleotides, the CDR3 is TGTGCCAGCAGCCCCAGTGGGAGTATCCGGGAGACCCAGTACTTC.

The J gene is TRBJ2-7, the V gene TRBV19; D is perhaps TRBD1 (6 bases). The V and J ends lost 2 bases and 5 bases respectively, with 16 bases between them. This CDR3 has 15 amino acids. Germline loops: CDR1 LNHDA, CDR2 SQIVND (reference sequence). The CDR3 loop reads CASSISRQVVHEQYF. CDR3 sequence (DNA): TGTGCCAGTAGTATATCCCGACAGGTGGTCCACGAGCAGTACTTC.

This chain links TRBV19 with TRBJ2-7; a possible D gene is TRBD2 (5 bases). CDR1 and CDR2 from the germline V gene are LNHDA and SQIVND (reference sequence). The CDR3 runs 16 residues. V lost 7 bases, J lost 1 base, and 20 bases lay in between. CDR3 sequence: CASTPAYSAESYEQYF. The CDR3 DNA reads as TGTGCCAGTACCCCAGCATACTCAGCGGAGTCCTACGAGCAGTACTTC.

The chain combines TRBV7-2 with TRBJ1-3; D is unresolved. With 5 bases removed from V and 0 bases from J, the gap between germline ends came to 11 bases. The CDR3 covers 15 residues. CDR1 SGHTA and CDR2 FQGNSA come from the germline V gene. CDR3: CASSPAQASGNTIYF. For the CDR3, the DNA is TGTGCCAGCAGCCCGGCGCAGGCCTCTGGAAACACCATATATTTT.

The chain uses TRBV7-2 and TRBJ2-5, with 7 bases matching TRBD1. Germline V lookup: CDR1 SGHTA, CDR2 FQGNSA. After removal of 2 bases from V and 0 bases from J, the junction contained 3 bases not matched to a gene. This CDR3 comprises 15 residues. DNA for the CDR3: TGTGCCAGCAGCTTAAGGGGGACAGACCAAGAGACCCAGTACTTC. This sequence encodes CASSLRGTDQETQYF.

Comments on this clone: Distinct nucleotide sequences in the sample also encode this CDR3. V is TRBV5-1 and J is TRBJ1-1; 9 bases match TRBD1. Germline values: CDR1 SGHRS, CDR2 YFSETQ. J lost 5 bases, V lost 5 bases, and 4 bases had no gene match. The CDR3 length is 13 residues. The CDR3 sequence: CASRATGGTEAFF. CDR3 DNA: TGCGCCAGCAGGGCGACAGGGGGAACTGAAGCTTTCTTT.

The chain links TRBV11-2 to TRBJ2-3; maybe TRBD2 (5 bases). Germline values: CDR1 SGHAT, CDR2 FQNNGV. The CDR3 has 15 amino acids. Trimming cost V 1 base and J 1 base, with 9 bases left between them. The CDR3 sequence: CASSLVWRGTDTQYF. In DNA, the CDR3 is TGTGCCAGCAGCTTAGTTTGGCGGGGCACAGATACGCAGTATTTT.

The genes are TRBV10-2 and TRBJ2-3; TRBD2 matches at 11 bases. V dropped 9 bases and J dropped 4; count of bases not matched to a gene: 18. The CDR3 is 18 amino acids. The V gene's germline CDR1 is WSHSY and CDR2 SAAADI. The CDR3 spells CASKTDLGSGRASDTQYF. CDR3 DNA sequence: TGCGCCAGTAAAACCGACCTTGGTAGCGGGAGGGCCTCAGATACGCAGTATTTT.

The rearrangement links TRBV5-4 to TRBJ1-6; no clear D. The CDR3 contains 12 residues. The germline CDR1 and CDR2 sequences are SGHNT and YYREEE (reference sequence). V was cut by 3 bases and J by 9 bases, with 7 bases left in between. CDR3 bases: TGTGCCAGCAGCTCCCCCGGTTCACCCCTCCACTTT. Protein: CASSSPGSPLHF.

This clone was detected a few times. The chain is built from TRBV28 and TRBJ1-2; D unresolved. Germline V gene lookup returns CDR1 MDHEN and CDR2 SYDVKM. This CDR3 region has 14 residues. Trimming cost V 8 bases and J 4 bases, with 17 bases left between them. The CDR3 DNA reads TGTGCCAGCGGACCTCCCTCCAGTTTCTATGGCTACACCTTC. This encodes CASGPPSSFYGYTF.

The chain uses TRBV21-1 and TRBJ1-1; TRBD1, the table's D call, was not compared with the DNA. TRBV21-1 constitutes a pseudogene. The CDR3 length is 14 residues. CDR3 residues: CASSKVGRATEAFF. CDR3 bases: TGTGCCAGCAGCAAAGTGGGCAGGGCAACTGAAGCTTTCTTT.

J is TRBJ2-1 and V is TRBV4-2; no clear D gene. Germline V gene lookup returns CDR1 LGHNA and CDR2 YNFKEQ. The CDR3 consists of 13 residues. Trimming took off 1 base at V and 10 bases at J, with 11 bases between the two ends. CDR3 residues: CASSQVRSPEQFF. The CDR3 DNA sequence: TGTGCCAGCAGCCAAGTCCGCTCGCCCGAGCAGTTCTTC.